Each of the 26 T cell receptor beta chains below was sequenced from the same sample in a study of beta chain features in type 1 diabetes. Notes on the study in general: Moderate but significant shortening of TCRB CDR3s was recorded in all four CD4+ subsets from Type 1 diabetes patients.

The whole isolated RNA underwent reverse transcription, so sequencing captured expressed TCRB transcripts. Profiled with immunoSEQ multiplex PCR; TCRdb holds only in-frame clones, not every one. This table has hundreds of thousands of clones, 15% appearing once. The antigens these receptors bind are not known. The sample consisted of naive CD4+ T cells from blood. The receptor source for this set is a man aged 18 to 30 with type 1 diabetes.

The chain combines TRBV7-8 with TRBJ2-7, with 8 bases matching TRBD1. CDR1 and CDR2 (germline): SGHVS, FQNEAQ. V gave up 5 bases and J gave up 2 bases; unmatched junction bases: 5. The CDR3 length is 14 residues. CDR3 region: CASSPGQGPYEQYF. CDR3 DNA: TGTGCCAGCAGCCCCGGACAGGGTCCCTACGAGCAGTACTTC.

The chain is built from TRBV7-9 and TRBJ2-1; TRBD2 matches at 7 bases. V trimming: 3 bases; J trimming: 2 bases; junction bases outside the gene matches: 7. CDR1 and CDR2 (germline): SEHNR, FQNEAQ (reference sequence). The CDR3 length is 16 residues. In DNA form, the CDR3 reads TGTGCCAGCAGCTTGGGCTCTAGCGGCACCTACAATGAGCAGTTCTTC. Its protein product is CASSLGSSGTYNEQFF.

The V call is TRBV25-1, the J call TRBJ2-4, with D maybe TRBD1 (6 bases). CDR3 length: 15 residues. CDR1 MGHDK and CDR2 SYGVNS come from the germline V gene. V was pared by 0 bases and J by 6 bases, with 12 bases between. The CDR3 DNA follows: TGTGCCAGCAGTGAATACCAGGGGTCAGCAAACATTCAGTACTTC. Protein product: CASSEYQGSANIQYF.

In its sample, this clone was seen a few times. The chain links TRBV4-2 to TRBJ2-2; 11 nucleotides match TRBD2. This CDR3 region has 17 residues. The germline V gene has CDR1 LGHNA and CDR2 YNFKEQ. V dropped 4 bases and J dropped 1; count of bases not matched to a gene: 5. CDR3 nucleotide sequence: TGTGCCAGCAGCCTAGGGACTAGCGGTCGGAACACCGGGGAGCTGTTTTTT. It yields the protein CASSLGTSGRNTGELFF.

This clone was counted a few times. The chain joins TRBV11-2 to TRBJ1-1; D is possibly TRBD1 (5 bases). The CDR3 covers 15 residues. Germline CDR1 SGHAT, CDR2 FQNNGV. Trimming cost V 2 bases and J 1 base, with 11 bases left between them. This chain's CDR3 is CASSLRAGSNTEAFF. CDR3 nucleotides: TGTGCCAGCAGCTTAAGGGCAGGGTCGAACACTGAAGCTTTCTTT.

This chain links TRBV29-1 with TRBJ2-4, with a possible D match to TRBD1 (5 bases). Between the trimmed V and J ends, which lost 7 bases and 0 bases, there was a span of 13 bases. The CDR3 totals 14 residues. CDR1 SQVTM and CDR2 ANQGSEA come from the germline V gene. The CDR3 reads CSALTGIAKNIQYF. The DNA for the CDR3 is TGCAGCGCTCTTACAGGAATAGCCAAAAACATTCAGTACTTC.

The genes are TRBV9 and TRBJ1-1, with D unclear. The CDR3 extends over 15 amino acids. Trimming removed 0 bases from V and 1 base from J, with 10 bases in between. In germline, CDR1 is SGDLS, CDR2 YYNGEE. CDR3 in DNA: TGTGCCAGCAGCGTAGTAAACGGTTGGAACACTGAAGCTTTCTTT. Translated, it gives CASSVVNGWNTEAFF.

CDR3 amino acids: CASSAWSLHDTGELFF. CDR3 DNA: TGTGCCAGCAGTGCCTGGTCACTCCACGACACCGGGGAGCTGTTTTTT. This chain connects TRBV2 to TRBJ2-2; D unresolved. The V gene's germline CDR1 is SNHLY and CDR2 FYNNEI. The CDR3 loop spans 16 amino acids. V was cut by 4 bases and J by 3 bases, with 15 bases left in between.

This clone showed up just a few times. The chain combines TRBV7-9 with TRBJ1-5; a possible D gene is TRBD1 (5 bases). Deletions cut 5 bases from V and 4 bases from J, with 18 bases between. Germline CDR1 and CDR2: SEHNR and FQNEAQ (reference sequence). The CDR3 length is 16 residues. In DNA, the CDR3 is TGTGCCAGCAGCCTTTCGACGGGGGTCGATAATCAGCCCCAGCATTTT. Translation gives CASSLSTGVDNQPQHF.

Only one count was recorded for this clone. This rearrangement joins TRBV2 to TRBJ2-2; TRBD2 agrees at 10 bases. V shed 7 bases, J shed 2 bases, and the junction held 7 bases outside the gene matches. Germline V gene sequence: CDR1 SNHLY, CDR2 FYNNEI. CDR3 length: 16 residues. CDR3 loop: CASNKGLAENTGELFF. CDR3 in DNA: TGTGCCAGCAACAAAGGACTAGCGGAAAACACCGGGGAGCTGTTTTTT.

V and J are TRBV4-2 and TRBJ1-5; D gene uncertain. Germline assignment: CDR1 LGHNA and CDR2 YNFKEQ. The ends were cut back, 5 bases at V and 5 bases at J, with 10 bases in the middle. There are 13 residues in the CDR3. The CDR3 DNA reads TGTGCCAGCAGCTCCGACAACTATCAGCCCCAGCATTTT. Its translation is CASSSDNYQPQHF.

CDR3: CASSFGTSGNIQYF. The CDR3 DNA sequence: TGTGCCAGCAGCTTCGGGACTAGCGGGAACATTCAGTACTTC. The gene calls are TRBV7-2 and TRBJ2-4; TRBD2 aligns across 12 bases. This CDR3 contains 14 residues. J lost 7 bases, V lost 3 bases, and 1 base had no gene match. Per the germline V gene, CDR1 is SGHTA and CDR2 is FQGNSA.

The genes are TRBV15 and TRBJ1-1; 9 nucleotides align to TRBD1. The CDR3 contains 17 residues. CDR1 and CDR2 from the germline V gene are LNHNV and YYDKDF (reference sequence). Trimming cost V 1 base and J 0 bases; bases outside gene matches: 6. Here the CDR3 DNA reads TGTGCCACCAGCAGAGGGGGGACAGGGCTCTTGAACACTGAAGCTTTCTTT. It yields the protein CATSRGGTGLLNTEAFF.

This clone turned up a few times. The chain uses TRBV28 and TRBJ1-2; D is unclear. CDR3 size: 13 residues. Germline assignment: CDR1 MDHEN and CDR2 SYDVKM. Trimming left V 2 bases short and J 7 bases short, with 11 bases between. CDR3 nucleotide sequence: TGTGCCAGCAGTTTACGGTTGTTTGGTGGCTACACCTTC. Its protein product is CASSLRLFGGYTF.

This clone was observed a handful of times. The rearrangement links TRBV18 to TRBJ1-1, with 9 bases that match TRBD1. The junction had 2 bases not matched to a gene; V was cut back by 3 bases and J by 3 bases. This CDR3 is built from 14 residues. Germline V gene lookup returns CDR1 KGHSH and CDR2 LQKENI. The CDR3 spells CASSPRQGDTEAFF. CDR3 in DNA: TGTGCCAGCTCACCGAGACAGGGGGACACTGAAGCTTTCTTT.

J is TRBJ2-1 and V is TRBV29-1; D gene unclear. The CDR3 covers 11 residues. The germline V and J ends were trimmed by 5 bases and 8 bases, with 10 bases remaining between them. Per the germline V gene, CDR1 is SQVTM and CDR2 is ANQGSEA. CDR3: CSVTRGDEQFF. CDR3 coding DNA: TGCAGCGTTACGCGCGGCGATGAGCAGTTCTTC.

The chain has TRBV9 and TRBJ2-2; D remains ambiguous. CDR1 SGDLS and CDR2 YYNGEE come from the germline V gene. Trimming shortened V by 0 bases and J by 4 bases, and 16 bases separated the two germline ends. The CDR3 runs 17 residues. CDR3 bases: TGTGCCAGCAGCGTAGCCTCGATGCCGAGTCTCACCGGGGAGCTGTTTTTT. Translation gives CASSVASMPSLTGELFF.

This clone was counted a few times. The chain is built from TRBV6-5 and TRBJ2-7, with TRBD1 as a possible D gene (6 bases). The CDR3 runs 13 residues. Germline V gene lookup returns CDR1 MNHEY and CDR2 SVGAGI. The ends were cut back, 5 bases at V and 0 bases at J, with 8 bases in the middle. CDR3 sequence: CASSEDSSYEQYF. DNA of the CDR3: TGTGCCAGCAGTGAGGACAGCTCCTACGAGCAGTACTTC.

This rearrangement joins TRBV5-6 to TRBJ2-1; 8 bases align to TRBD2. CDR1 is SGHDT, CDR2 YYEEEE, per germline. V was pared by 5 bases and J by 0 bases, with 4 bases of the junction left unmatched. This CDR3 is 15 amino acids long. CDR3 in amino acids: CASSSGGVSYNEQFF. For the CDR3, the DNA is TGTGCCAGCAGTTCGGGGGGGGTCTCCTACAATGAGCAGTTCTTC.

This clone was seen more than once but under ten times. This chain links TRBV25-1 with TRBJ2-1; TRBD2 matches 10 bases. The CDR3 extends over 15 amino acids. Germline V CDR1 and CDR2: MGHDK, SYGVNS. Losses at the gene ends were 2 bases for V and 4 bases for J; bases not matched to a gene: 2. The CDR3 DNA is TGTGCCAGCAGTGAAGGACTAGCGGTGTACAATGAGCAGTTCTTC. This codes for CASSEGLAVYNEQFF. Based on the CDR3 plus reference TRBV25-1 and TRBJ2-1, the full variable domain is EADIYQTPRYLVIGTGKKITLECSQTMGHDKMYWYQQDPGMELHLIHYSYGVNSTEKGDLSSESTVSRIRTEHFPLTLESARPSHTSQYLCASSEGLAVYNEQFFGPGTRLTVL.

This clone has more than one count but fewer than ten. The chain has TRBV2 and TRBJ2-1, with 10 positions matching TRBD2. This CDR3 is built from 15 residues. Trimming took 6 bases from V and 7 from J; bases not matched to a gene: 9. Germline V gene data show CDR1 as SNHLY and CDR2 as FYNNEI. CDR3 bases: TGTGCCAGCAGCCTCACTAGCGGGGTTAGGAATGAGCAGTTCTTC. This sequence encodes CASSLTSGVRNEQFF.

This clone was recorded a few times. The V gene is TRBV11-2, the J gene TRBJ1-1; possible D gene TRBD1, 5 bases. The CDR3 contains 14 residues. Germline V gene sequence: CDR1 SGHAT, CDR2 FQNNGV. V lost 2 bases, J lost 5 bases, and 12 bases lay in between. DNA for the CDR3: TGTGCCAGCAGCTTACAGGGATTTGGAACTGAAGCTTTCTTT. As protein: CASSLQGFGTEAFF.

This clone was observed a few times. J is TRBJ2-7 and V is TRBV6-6, with TRBD1 matching over 9 bases. The CDR3 contains 14 residues. Losses at the gene ends were 5 bases for V and 4 bases for J; bases not matched to a gene: 6. Germline CDR1 and CDR2: MNHNY and SVGAGI (reference sequence). The CDR3 DNA follows: TGTGCCAGCAGTCTCGGGACAGGGTCATACGAGCAGTACTTC. Its translation: CASSLGTGSYEQYF.

This clone showed up just a few times. This chain links TRBV29-1 with TRBJ1-2, with 7 bases that match TRBD1. The CDR3 sequence is 12 residues long. Per the germline V gene, CDR1 is SQVTM and CDR2 is ANQGSEA. In nucleotides, the CDR3 is TGCAGAACCGGGACAGCGAACTATGGCTACACCTTC. Encoded protein: CRTGTANYGYTF.

The chain couples TRBV15 to TRBJ2-1, with D possibly matching TRBD1 (6 bases). The V and J ends lost 3 bases and 7 bases respectively, with 13 bases between them. CDR1 is LNHNV and CDR2 is YYDKDF in the germline V gene (reference sequence). This CDR3 has 14 amino acids. The CDR3, as DNA: TGTGCCACCAGCAGGGACAGAGCGTCTAATGAGCAGTTCTTC. It codes for CATSRDRASNEQFF.

This rearrangement joins TRBV6-6 to TRBJ2-7; TRBD1 matches 9 bases. This CDR3 contains 15 residues. V shed 6 bases and J 2 bases; nucleotides not matched to a gene: 8. CDR1 is MNHNY, CDR2 SVGAGI, per germline (reference sequence). The CDR3 bases are TGTGCCAGCAGCCAAAGGACAGGGGCCCCCTACGAGCAGTACTTC. Its protein product is CASSQRTGAPYEQYF.